Reported below is one T cell receptor (beta chain). The CDR3 end shows no conserved phenylalanine or tryptophan, and so a read error is likely. The DNA is omitted, as the CDR3 cannot be located on it reliably, and the CDR3 follows TCRdb's listing. This entry is derived from a study of tumor-infiltrating lymphocytes in primary liver carcinoma. Starting material of roughly 0.45 ug total RNA yielded TCR beta cDNA via a constant-region primer. Three nested multiplex PCR rounds, a slightly modified ARM-PCR, produced the libraries for TCR beta. The two initial PCR rounds, around 10 cycles each, used TRBV1-TRBV30 forward and C-beta reverse primers. TCRdb recomputed calls from the multiplex PCR reads with MiXCR, one row per CDR3 protein. The data contain approximately 74,000 distinct CDR3 sequences, 71% of them singletons. Termini included, the CDR3 measures 17 amino acids. Germline V gene data show CDR1 as ENHRY and CDR2 as SYGVKD.

Joint extraction of RNA and DNA used about 17-31 mg of bulk tissue that was unsorted. The chain has TRBV10-3 and TRBJ2-2; the table's D call, TRBD2, was not checked against the DNA. The receptor comes from a woman in her fifties or sixties with primary liver carcinoma and hepatitis B virus infection. Sample: liver tumor tissue from sampling region 4. Subset described: tumor region T4, right-lateral pole. CDR3 region: CAIRGSWGVDNTGELFL.